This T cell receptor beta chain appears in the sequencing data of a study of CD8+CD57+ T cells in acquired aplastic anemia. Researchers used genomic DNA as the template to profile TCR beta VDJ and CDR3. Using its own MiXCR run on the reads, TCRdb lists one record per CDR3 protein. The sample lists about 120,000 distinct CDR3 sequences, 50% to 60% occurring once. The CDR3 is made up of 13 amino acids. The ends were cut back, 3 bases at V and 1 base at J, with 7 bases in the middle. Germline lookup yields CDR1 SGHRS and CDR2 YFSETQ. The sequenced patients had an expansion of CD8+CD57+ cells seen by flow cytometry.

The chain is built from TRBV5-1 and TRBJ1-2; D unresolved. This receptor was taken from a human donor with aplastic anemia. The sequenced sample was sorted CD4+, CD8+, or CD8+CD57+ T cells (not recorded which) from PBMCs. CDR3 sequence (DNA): TGCGCCAGCAGCTGGGCTCGTAACTATGGCTACACCTTC. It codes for CASSWARNYGYTF.